This T cell receptor (beta chain) derives from a study of cytomegalovirus exposure and HLA in healthy donors. PCR was performed using 60 Vbeta and 13 Jbeta primers. Using immunoSEQ multiplex PCR, the repertoire was profiled, and TCRdb retains in-frame clones only, with some absent. The data show 150,000 to 180,000 clones, roughly 83% seen once. Per germline, CDR1 SGHTA and CDR2 FQGNSA. There are 12 residues in the CDR3. V trimming: 5 bases; J trimming: 10 bases; junction bases outside the gene matches: 4. The V call is TRBV7-2, the J call TRBJ2-1; 8 nucleotides line up with TRBD1. This receptor was obtained from a man between 25 and 39 years old in good health and CMV-seropositive. Sample: PBMCs. The CDR3 here is CASSRDRSEQFF. CDR3 in DNA: TGTGCCAGCAGCCGGGACAGGTCCGAGCAGTTCTTC.